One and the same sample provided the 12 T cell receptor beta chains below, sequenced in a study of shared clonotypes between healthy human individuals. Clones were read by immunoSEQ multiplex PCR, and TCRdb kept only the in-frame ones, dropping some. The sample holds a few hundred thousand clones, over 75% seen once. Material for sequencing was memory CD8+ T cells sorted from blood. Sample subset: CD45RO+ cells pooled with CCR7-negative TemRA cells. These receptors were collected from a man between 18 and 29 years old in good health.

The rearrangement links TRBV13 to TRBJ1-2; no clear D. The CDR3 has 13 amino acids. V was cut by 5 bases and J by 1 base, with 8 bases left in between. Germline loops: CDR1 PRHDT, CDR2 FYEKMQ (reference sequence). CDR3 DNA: TGTGCCAGCAGCCTTTCGATTAACTATGGCTACACCTTC. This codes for CASSLSINYGYTF.

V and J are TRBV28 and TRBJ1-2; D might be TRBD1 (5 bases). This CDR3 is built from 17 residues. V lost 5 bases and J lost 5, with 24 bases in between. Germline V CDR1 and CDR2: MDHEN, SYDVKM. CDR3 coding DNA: TGTGCCAGCAGTCCATCGGGAGGTGAGGCATGGACATATGGCTACACCTTC. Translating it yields CASSPSGGEAWTYGYTF.

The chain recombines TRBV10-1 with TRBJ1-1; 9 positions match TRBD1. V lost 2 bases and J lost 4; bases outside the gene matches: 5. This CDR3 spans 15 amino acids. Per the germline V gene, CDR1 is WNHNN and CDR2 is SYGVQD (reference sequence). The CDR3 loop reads CASSEPTGGSTEAFF. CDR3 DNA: TGCGCCAGCAGTGAGCCGACAGGGGGGAGCACTGAAGCTTTCTTT.

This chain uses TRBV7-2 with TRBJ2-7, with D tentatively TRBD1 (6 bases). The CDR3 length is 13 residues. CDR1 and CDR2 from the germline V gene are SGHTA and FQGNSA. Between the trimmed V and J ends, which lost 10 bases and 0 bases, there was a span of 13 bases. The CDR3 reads CAMDSLDSYEQYF. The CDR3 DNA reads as TGTGCCATGGACAGCTTAGACTCCTACGAGCAGTACTTC.

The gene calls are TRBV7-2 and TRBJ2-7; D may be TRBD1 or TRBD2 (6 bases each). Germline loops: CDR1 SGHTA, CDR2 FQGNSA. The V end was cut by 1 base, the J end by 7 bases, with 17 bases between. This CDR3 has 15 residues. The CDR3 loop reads CASSLVVGGSSEQYF. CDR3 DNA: TGTGCCAGCAGCTTAGTGGTCGGGGGCTCGAGTGAGCAGTACTTC.

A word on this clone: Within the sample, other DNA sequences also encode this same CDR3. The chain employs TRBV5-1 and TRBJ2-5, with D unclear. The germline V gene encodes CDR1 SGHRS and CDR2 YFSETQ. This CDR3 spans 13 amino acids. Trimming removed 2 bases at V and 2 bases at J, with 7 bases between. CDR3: CASSLGQQETQYF. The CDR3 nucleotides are TGCGCCAGCAGCTTAGGGCAGCAAGAGACCCAGTACTTC.

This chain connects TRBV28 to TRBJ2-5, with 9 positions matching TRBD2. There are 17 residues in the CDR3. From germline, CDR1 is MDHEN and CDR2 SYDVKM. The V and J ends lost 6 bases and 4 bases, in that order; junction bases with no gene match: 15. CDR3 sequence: CASSPGLAPTSGETQYF. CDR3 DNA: TGTGCCAGCAGCCCAGGACTAGCGCCTACCTCGGGAGAGACCCAGTACTTC.

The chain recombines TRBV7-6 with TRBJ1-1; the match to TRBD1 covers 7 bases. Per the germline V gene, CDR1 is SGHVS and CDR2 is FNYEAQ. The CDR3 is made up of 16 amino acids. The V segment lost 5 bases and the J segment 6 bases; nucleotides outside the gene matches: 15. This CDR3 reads CASSPGVLPGGAEAFF. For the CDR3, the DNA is TGTGCCAGCAGCCCGGGGGTCCTCCCAGGGGGGGCTGAAGCTTTCTTT. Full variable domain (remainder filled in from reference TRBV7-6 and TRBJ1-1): GAGVSQSPRYKVTKRGQDVALRCDPISGHVSLYWYRQALGQGPEFLTYFNYEAQQDKSGLPNDRFSAERPEGSISTLTIQRTEQRDSAMYRCASSPGVLPGGAEAFFGQGTRLTVV.

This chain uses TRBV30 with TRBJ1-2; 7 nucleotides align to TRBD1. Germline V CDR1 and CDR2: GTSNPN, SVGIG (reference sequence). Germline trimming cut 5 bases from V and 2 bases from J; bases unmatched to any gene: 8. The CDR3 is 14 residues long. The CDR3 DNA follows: TGTGCCTGGGGTACAGGGGTGGGGAACTATGGCTACACCTTC. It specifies CAWGTGVGNYGYTF.

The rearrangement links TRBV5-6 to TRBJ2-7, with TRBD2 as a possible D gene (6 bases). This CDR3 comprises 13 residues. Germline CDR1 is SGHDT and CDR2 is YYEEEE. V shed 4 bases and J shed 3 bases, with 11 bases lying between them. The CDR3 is CASSPGLSYEQYF. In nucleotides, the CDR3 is TGTGCCAGCAGCCCGGGACTCAGCTACGAGCAGTACTTC.

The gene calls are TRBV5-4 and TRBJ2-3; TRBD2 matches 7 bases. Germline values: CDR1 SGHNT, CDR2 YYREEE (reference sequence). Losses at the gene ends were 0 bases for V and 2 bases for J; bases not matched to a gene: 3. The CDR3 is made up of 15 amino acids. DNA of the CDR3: TGTGCCAGCAGCTTGGGGGAGGGGTACACAGATACGCAGTATTTT. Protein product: CASSLGEGYTDTQYF.

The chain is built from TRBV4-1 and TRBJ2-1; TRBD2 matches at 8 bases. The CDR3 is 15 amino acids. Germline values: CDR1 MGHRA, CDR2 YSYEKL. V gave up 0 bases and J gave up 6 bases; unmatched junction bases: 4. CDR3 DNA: TGCGCCAGCAGCCAAGACAGCGGGAGCGGCAATGAGCAGTTCTTC. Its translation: CASSQDSGSGNEQFF.